This record looks at one TCR beta chain sequence and its context. The protocol was immunoSEQ multiplex PCR, while the TCRdb copy is restricted to in-frame clones and leaves out a portion. Here the sample spans fewer than 150,000 clones, roughly 96% being singletons. The data were obtained in a study of T cell changes during pregnancy in multiple sclerosis. V was clipped by 4 bases and J by 6 bases; unmatched bases: 3. CDR3 size: 15 residues. Germline-derived CDR1 and CDR2 are LGHNA and YSLEER. The receptor's source is a female donor with multiple sclerosis, enrolled in a pregnancy study. The sequences come from peripheral blood, collected after pregnancy. The chain recombines TRBV4-3 with TRBJ2-1; TRBD2 aligns across 13 bases. CDR3 in amino acids: CASSRRLAGGNEQFF. In DNA form, the CDR3 reads TGCGCCAGCAGCCGACGACTAGCGGGAGGCAATGAGCAGTTCTTC.